This T cell receptor beta chain emerged from a study of T cell repertoires in cytomegalovirus infection (dated by TCRdb to the late 2010s). Describing the broader study: Because public TCR beta signatures pointed to carriage of CMV infection together with the matching HLA type, the HLA type of each donor mattered for the analysis. Broad study findings and their caveats: The ex vivo response was dominated by HLA-C-restricted CMV-specific TCR beta clonotypes, and the single most frequent clonotype in two of eight donors was supplied by these HLA-C-restricted clonotypes. In both this cohort and an independent cohort of 352 donors, the cumulative frequency of public TCR beta family members distinguished carriers of CMV infection plus the relevant HLA type.

The CDR3 runs 15 amino acids, cysteine and phenylalanine included. Only the CDR3 DNA is retained, 45 bases long and in frame from the first base. A distance of 7 bases separates the germline ends of V and J, which lose 1 base and 1 base respectively. The germline V gene gives CDR1 as SGHTA and CDR2 as FQGNSA. Many counts were recorded for this clonotype. Its antigen target is currently unknown. The sample holds no much larger clone one base away, and base qualities are not on file. Instrument on record: Illumina HiSeq 1500. The public sequencing data were trimmed at Q25 with fastp and processed into clonotypes with MiXCR by TCRdb, which kept only in-frame beta chains. Entries that share a CDR3 protein sequence are merged under the most common genes and DNA. A total of 310,000 or so distinct CDR3 sequences appear in this sample, 17% of them only once. The leading ten clones occupy 9.5% to 15% of the sample.

The receptor was derived from a human donor in good health (CMV status not recorded). Some clones in this sample may be carry-over from other donors' samples. The sequenced sample was PBMCs. The receptor chain draws on TRBV7-2 and TRBJ2-2, with TRBD2 perhaps the D gene, on 5 matching bases. The DNA is as follows: TGTGCCAGCAGCTTAGGACTAATGAACACCGGGGAGCTGTTTTTT. Its protein is CASSLGLMNTGELFF.